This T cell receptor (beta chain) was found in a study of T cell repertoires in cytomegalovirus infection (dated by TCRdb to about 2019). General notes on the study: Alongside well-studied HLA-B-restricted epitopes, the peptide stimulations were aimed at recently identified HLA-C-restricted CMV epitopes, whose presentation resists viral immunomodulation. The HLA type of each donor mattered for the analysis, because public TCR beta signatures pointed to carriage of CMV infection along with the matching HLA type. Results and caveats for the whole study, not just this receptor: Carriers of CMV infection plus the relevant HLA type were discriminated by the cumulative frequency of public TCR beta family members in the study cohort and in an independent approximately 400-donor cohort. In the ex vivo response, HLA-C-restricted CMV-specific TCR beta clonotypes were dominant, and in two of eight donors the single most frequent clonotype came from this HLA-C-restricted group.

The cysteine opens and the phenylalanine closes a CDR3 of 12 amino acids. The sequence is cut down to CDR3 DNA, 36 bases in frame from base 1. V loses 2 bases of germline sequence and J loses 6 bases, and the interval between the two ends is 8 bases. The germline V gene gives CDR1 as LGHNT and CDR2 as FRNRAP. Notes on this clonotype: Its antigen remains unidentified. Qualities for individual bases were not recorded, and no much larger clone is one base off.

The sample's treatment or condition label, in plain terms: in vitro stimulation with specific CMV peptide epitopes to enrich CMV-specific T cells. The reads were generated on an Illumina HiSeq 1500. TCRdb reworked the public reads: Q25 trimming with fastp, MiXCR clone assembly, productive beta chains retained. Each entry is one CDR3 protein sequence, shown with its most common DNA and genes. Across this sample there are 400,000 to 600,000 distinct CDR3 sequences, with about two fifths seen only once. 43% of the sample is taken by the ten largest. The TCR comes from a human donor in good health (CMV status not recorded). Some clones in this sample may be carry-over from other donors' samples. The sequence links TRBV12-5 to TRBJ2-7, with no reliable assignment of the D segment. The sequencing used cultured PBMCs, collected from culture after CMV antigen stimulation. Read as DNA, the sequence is TGTGCTAGTGGTTTGAGTGTCCGCGAGCAGTACTTC. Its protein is CASGLSVREQYF.